The 28 T cell receptor beta chains below all came from one sample that was sequenced in a study of cytomegalovirus exposure and HLA in healthy donors. Method: immunoSEQ multiplex PCR; TCRdb's copy keeps in-frame clones and lacks some. This table holds around 71,000 clones, over 85% found once. The sample taken for sequencing was PBMCs. These receptors were collected from a man between 18 and 29 years old in good health and CMV-seropositive.

The chain has TRBV9 and TRBJ2-3; TRBD2 aligns across 10 bases. Germline V gene data show CDR1 as SGDLS and CDR2 as YYNGEE. The CDR3 loop spans 16 amino acids. Trimming at V came to 0 bases and at J to 9 bases, leaving 10 bases not matched to a gene. The CDR3 region is CASSVGLAGVELTQYF. The DNA of the CDR3 is TGTGCCAGCAGCGTAGGGCTAGCGGGGGTCGAATTGACGCAGTATTTT.

The V and J genes are TRBV6-1 and TRBJ2-1, with 9 bases aligning to TRBD2. The germline V gene encodes CDR1 MNHNS and CDR2 SASEGT. The length of the CDR3 is 14 residues. The V segment lost 4 bases and the J segment 9 bases; nucleotides outside the gene matches: 7. The CDR3 here is CASSVAGGLGEQFF. The CDR3 DNA reads as TGTGCCAGCAGTGTTGCGGGGGGGCTGGGTGAGCAGTTCTTC.

This chain joins TRBV9 and TRBJ2-5; tentative D call: TRBD1 (7 bases). The germline CDR1 and CDR2 sequences are SGDLS and YYNGEE. There are 17 residues in the CDR3. V lost 0 bases to trimming and J lost 3 bases, with 18 bases between them. CDR3: CASSVAGWTGGEETQYF. The CDR3 coding sequence is TGTGCCAGCAGCGTAGCGGGGTGGACAGGAGGGGAAGAGACCCAGTACTTC.

V usage is TRBV5-4 and J usage is TRBJ1-2; 10 bases fit TRBD1. In germline, CDR1 is SGHNT, CDR2 YYREEE (reference sequence). After removal of 4 bases from V and 8 bases from J, the junction contained 11 bases not matched to a gene. This CDR3 has 15 residues. The CDR3 here is CASSPGTGEVRGYTF. For the CDR3, the DNA is TGTGCCAGCAGCCCGGGGACAGGGGAGGTTCGCGGCTACACCTTC.

This clone has only one observation. V gene TRBV19 combines with J gene TRBJ2-7; 11 positions agree with TRBD2. Trimming took 6 bases from V and 5 from J; bases not matched to a gene: 9. The CDR3 runs 15 residues. The germline gives CDR1 LNHDA, CDR2 SQIVND (reference sequence). CDR3 in DNA: TGTGCCAGTAGCGAAACTAGCGGGAGCGTCCACGAGCAGTACTTC. Its protein is CASSETSGSVHEQYF.

This sequence joins TRBV2 and TRBJ2-1; a possible D gene is TRBD2 (6 bases). The CDR3 loop spans 14 amino acids. The V gene's germline CDR1 is SNHLY and CDR2 FYNNEI. Trimming left V 3 bases short and J 10 bases short, with 16 bases between. The CDR3 DNA reads TGTGCCAGCAGTGACCTCCGGGCGGGGAGGGAGCAGTTCTTC. Translated, it gives CASSDLRAGREQFF.

This clone has just a few counts. V and J are TRBV5-1 and TRBJ1-2; D remains ambiguous. This CDR3 comprises 17 residues. V was clipped by 0 bases and J by 2 bases, with 17 bases between them. The germline gives CDR1 SGHRS, CDR2 YFSETQ. The CDR3 DNA sequence: TGCGCCAGCAGCTTGGATGGGTGGGAGGGTCCGAACTATGGCTACACCTTC. It translates to CASSLDGWEGPNYGYTF.

V gene TRBV5-1 combines with J gene TRBJ2-5; 8 bases map to TRBD1. Germline assignment: CDR1 SGHRS and CDR2 YFSETQ. This CDR3 is 15 amino acids long. Trimming cost V 3 bases and J 2 bases; bases outside gene matches: 6. The CDR3 reads CASSSAGTGQETQYF. DNA of the CDR3: TGCGCCAGCAGCTCGGCCGGGACAGGACAAGAGACCCAGTACTTC. The whole variable domain, remainder taken from reference TRBV5-1 and TRBJ2-5, is KAGVTQTPRYLIKTRGQQVTLSCSPISGHRSVSWYQQTPGQGLQFLFEYFSETQRNKGNFPGRFSGRQFSNSRSEMNVSTLELGDSALYLCASSSAGTGQETQYFGPGTRLLVL.

CDR3 in DNA: TGTGCCAGCAGCTTATACTCGACGAGGTCTGGGGCCAACGTCCTGACTTTC. Encoded protein: CASSLYSTRSGANVLTF. This chain joins TRBV11-2 and TRBJ2-6; D is unclear. The germline CDR1 and CDR2 sequences are SGHAT and FQNNGV. With 2 bases removed from V and 1 base from J, the gap between germline ends came to 12 bases. CDR3 length: 17 amino acids.

V usage is TRBV6-1 and J usage is TRBJ1-1, with D possibly matching TRBD1 (6 bases). There are 14 residues in the CDR3. Germline V gene sequence: CDR1 MNHNS, CDR2 SASEGT. V was trimmed by 5 bases and J by 4 bases, leaving 14 bases between them. The CDR3 bases are TGTGCCAGCAGTAAGACAGGTCTGATCACTGAAGCTTTCTTT. Protein: CASSKTGLITEAFF.

This clone has only a few counts. The chain uses TRBV10-3 and TRBJ2-7; D is perhaps TRBD1 (5 bases). This CDR3 has 11 residues. Trimming removed 3 bases at V and 12 bases at J, with 12 bases between. CDR1 is ENHRY, CDR2 SYGVKD, per germline. The CDR3 is CAISEGAGWYF. CDR3 in DNA: TGTGCCATCAGTGAAGGGGCAGGGTGGTACTTC.

CDR3 sequence (DNA): TGTGCCAGCGCGAGACTAGCCTACGAGCAGTACTTC. This codes for CASARLAYEQYF. The genes are TRBV11-2 and TRBJ2-7, with D perhaps matching TRBD2 (6 bases). The V gene lost 8 bases and the J gene lost 2 bases, with 10 bases spanning the gap. The CDR3 spans 12 residues. Germline V CDR1 and CDR2: SGHAT, FQNNGV. Variable domain in full (rest from reference TRBV11-2 and TRBJ2-7): EAGVAQSPRYKIIEKRQSVAFWCNPISGHATLYWYQQILGQGPKLLIQFQNNGVVDDSQLPKDRFSAERLKGVDSTLKIQPAKLEDSAVYLCASARLAYEQYFGPGTRLTVT.

CDR3 loop: CSVVGGATDTQYF. The CDR3, as DNA: TGCAGCGTTGTGGGGGGGGCCACAGATACGCAGTATTTT. The chain carries TRBV29-1 and TRBJ2-3; possibly TRBD2 for D (7 bases). The CDR3 runs to 13 residues. Between the trimmed V and J ends, which lost 4 bases and 2 bases, there was a span of 10 bases. The germline V gene has CDR1 SQVTM and CDR2 ANQGSEA.

The chain joins TRBV7-2 to TRBJ2-1, with D possibly matching TRBD1 (5 bases). V was pared by 5 bases and J by 3 bases, with 11 bases between. Germline CDR1 is SGHTA and CDR2 is FQGNSA. The CDR3 sequence is 14 residues long. As DNA, the CDR3 is TGTGCCAGCAGCCGTTTAGGGGTCTACAATGAGCAGTTCTTC. Amino acid sequence: CASSRLGVYNEQFF.

The chain uses TRBV11-2 and TRBJ2-3; D unclear. The CDR3 extends over 13 amino acids. V dropped 1 base and J dropped 3 bases, with 5 bases sitting between them. CDR1 and CDR2 (germline): SGHAT, FQNNGV. The CDR3 DNA sequence: TGTGCCAGCAGCTTAGCTACGACAGATACGCAGTATTTT. This codes for CASSLATTDTQYF. The variable domain in full, with the rest retrieved from reference TRBV11-2 and TRBJ2-3, is EAGVAQSPRYKIIEKRQSVAFWCNPISGHATLYWYQQILGQGPKLLIQFQNNGVVDDSQLPKDRFSAERLKGVDSTLKIQPAKLEDSAVYLCASSLATTDTQYFGPGTRLTVL.

The chain joins TRBV19 to TRBJ1-4; 7 bases line up with TRBD1. The germline V gene has CDR1 LNHDA and CDR2 SQIVND (reference sequence). The junction had 8 bases not matched to a gene; V was cut back by 5 bases and J by 5 bases. The CDR3 extends over 15 amino acids. CDR3 loop: CASSARQGLNEKLFF. CDR3 nucleotides: TGTGCCAGTAGTGCTCGACAGGGATTGAATGAAAAACTGTTTTTT.

The rearrangement uses TRBV7-9 and TRBJ2-7, with 8 bases lining up with TRBD1. Germline V gene sequence: CDR1 SEHNR, CDR2 FQNEAQ (reference sequence). V was clipped by 5 bases and J by 4 bases; unmatched bases: 10. The CDR3 consists of 15 residues. CDR3 DNA: TGTGCCAGCAGCCCGAACGACAGGGGTGGGTACGAGCAGTACTTC. Translating it yields CASSPNDRGGYEQYF.

V and J are TRBV19 and TRBJ1-1; 10 positions match TRBD1. Unmatched junction bases numbered 5, after V lost 6 bases and J lost 4 bases. Germline CDR1 LNHDA, CDR2 SQIVND (reference sequence). This CDR3 is 14 amino acids long. The CDR3: CASSTGTGVTEAFF. CDR3 in DNA: TGTGCCAGTAGCACCGGGACAGGGGTCACTGAAGCTTTCTTT.

This rearrangement joins TRBV30 to TRBJ1-1; D may be TRBD1 (6 bases). Between the trimmed V and J ends, which lost 5 bases and 1 base, there was a span of 11 bases. The germline V gene has CDR1 GTSNPN and CDR2 SVGIG (reference sequence). CDR3 size: 13 residues. CDR3: CAWDGQTNTEAFF. The CDR3 DNA sequence: TGTGCCTGGGACGGACAGACGAACACTGAAGCTTTCTTT.

The chain recombines TRBV7-3 with TRBJ2-5; 7 positions agree with TRBD1. The CDR3 sequence is 13 residues long. V shed 5 bases, J shed 3 bases, and the junction held 3 bases outside the gene matches. Germline V lookup: CDR1 SGHTA, CDR2 FQGTGA. The CDR3 is CASSVDREETQYF. The CDR3 DNA reads TGTGCCAGCAGCGTCGACAGGGAAGAGACCCAGTACTTC. Combining the CDR3 with reference TRBV7-3 and TRBJ2-5 gives the whole variable domain GAGVSQTPSNKVTEKGKYVELRCDPISGHTALYWYRQSLGQGPEFLIYFQGTGAADDSGLPNDRFFAVRPEGSVSTLKIQRTERGDSAVYLCASSVDREETQYFGPGTRLLVL.

Turning to this clone: The sample contains more than one DNA sequence encoding this CDR3. The rearrangement uses TRBV5-1 and TRBJ1-5; D not certain. The ends were cut back, 1 base at V and 4 bases at J, with 6 bases in the middle. The CDR3 totals 13 residues. Looked up from germline, CDR1 is SGHRS and CDR2 is YFSETQ. CDR3 amino acids: CASSLSPNQPQHF. Written as DNA, the CDR3 is TGCGCCAGCAGCTTGTCCCCTAATCAGCCCCAGCATTTT.

V is TRBV7-9 and J is TRBJ1-1; 9 bases fit TRBD1. The junction had 4 bases not matched to a gene; V was cut back by 5 bases and J by 3 bases. Germline V gene lookup returns CDR1 SEHNR and CDR2 FQNEAQ (reference sequence). The CDR3 covers 14 residues. The CDR3 nucleotides are TGTGCCAGCAGCACCAGACAGGGGGACACTGAAGCTTTCTTT. Translation gives CASSTRQGDTEAFF.

The chain combines TRBV4-1 with TRBJ2-6; 7 bases map to TRBD1. Germline lookup yields CDR1 MGHRA and CDR2 YSYEKL. The CDR3 consists of 19 residues. The V segment lost 4 bases and the J segment 2 bases; nucleotides outside the gene matches: 14. The CDR3 protein is CASSRMTTGAAAGANVLTF. Written as DNA, the CDR3 is TGCGCCAGCAGCCGAATGACCACAGGGGCGGCGGCTGGGGCCAACGTCCTGACTTTC.

The chain is built from TRBV29-1 and TRBJ1-5; 8 bases align to TRBD1. Germline values: CDR1 SQVTM, CDR2 ANQGSEA. CDR3 length: 15 residues. J gave up 4 bases and V 7 bases, and 12 bases lay outside the gene matches. Here the CDR3 reads CSDHRGCFGNQPQHF. The CDR3 bases are TGCAGCGACCACAGGGGGTGTTTTGGGAATCAGCCCCAGCATTTT.

This sequence joins TRBV18 and TRBJ1-5, with 7 bases lining up with TRBD1. Trimming removed 4 bases from V and 3 bases from J; junction bases left unmatched: 6. Germline values: CDR1 KGHSH, CDR2 LQKENI. The CDR3 loop spans 15 amino acids. The CDR3 DNA reads TGTGCCAGCTCACTTGACAGGGTTGCCAATCAGCCCCAGCATTTT. Protein product: CASSLDRVANQPQHF.

The genes are TRBV5-6 and TRBJ2-7; D is unclear. Germline CDR1 reads SGHDT; CDR2 reads YYEEEE. Trimming left V 4 bases short and J 1 base short, with 9 bases between. The CDR3 totals 13 residues. As DNA, the CDR3 is TGTGCCAGCAGCCCCCGGAGTTCCTACGAGCAGTACTTC. This codes for CASSPRSSYEQYF.

A single count supports this clone. J is TRBJ2-5 and V is TRBV25-1; a weak D match, TRBD2 (5 bases). V shed 8 bases and J shed 5 bases, with 12 bases lying between them. CDR3 length equals 12 residues. CDR1 and CDR2 from the germline V gene are MGHDK and SYGVNS. Here the CDR3 DNA reads TGTGCCAGCTCCAAGAGAGGGGAGACCCAGTACTTC. Residues: CASSKRGETQYF.

The J gene is TRBJ2-3, the V gene TRBV5-4; 12 bases match TRBD2. Per germline, CDR1 SGHNT and CDR2 YYREEE (reference sequence). This CDR3 region has 17 residues. The V and J ends lost 7 bases and 3 bases, in that order; junction bases with no gene match: 12. The CDR3, as DNA: TGTGCCAGCGGCGAACCTAGCGGGAGGGAAGGAACAGATACGCAGTATTTT. Translating gives CASGEPSGREGTDTQYF.